The 21 T cell receptor beta chains listed next were all sequenced from one sample in a study of shared clonotypes between healthy human individuals. TCRdb's copy holds only in-frame clones and misses some; the assay was immunoSEQ multiplex PCR. This table has more than 2 million clones, about 94% appearing once. The naive CD8 population came from CD45RO-negative cells selected for CCR7, without terminally differentiated effector memory CD45RA+ cells. The sample was naive CD8+ T cells sorted from blood. Source of these receptors: a man aged 18 to 35 in good health.

This rearrangement joins TRBV6-5 to TRBJ2-1, with 14 bases identical to TRBD2. The CDR3 consists of 15 residues. Trimming removed 8 bases from V and 7 bases from J; junction bases left unmatched: 7. The germline gives CDR1 MNHEY, CDR2 SVGAGI. As DNA, the CDR3 is TGTGCCAGCGTTCTGACTAGCGGGGGGGCGAATGAGCAGTTCTTC. It encodes CASVLTSGGANEQFF.

The chain couples TRBV6-1 to TRBJ2-5; D possibly uses TRBD1 or TRBD2 (5 bases each). CDR1 and CDR2 from the germline V gene are MNHNS and SASEGT. The CDR3 consists of 15 residues. Trimming stripped 4 bases from V and 5 bases from J, with 17 bases between. The CDR3 is CASSVGPGTRETQYF. CDR3 DNA sequence: TGTGCCAGCAGTGTTGGGCCGGGGACCAGGGAGACCCAGTACTTC.

This clone has just one count. V and J are TRBV7-9 and TRBJ2-7; D ambiguous. Trimming left V 7 bases short and J 2 bases short, with 12 bases between. Germline CDR1 SEHNR, CDR2 FQNEAQ (reference sequence). The CDR3 loop spans 13 amino acids. CDR3 in DNA: TGTGCCAGCACGTCGACACCGACCTACGAGCAGTACTTC. This codes for CASTSTPTYEQYF.

CDR3 nucleotides: TGTGCCAGTAGTATAGGGGACCTCTTGTCAACCAAAAACATTCAGTACTTC. It codes for CASSIGDLLSTKNIQYF. The V call is TRBV19, the J call TRBJ2-4, with D perhaps TRBD1 or TRBD2 (5 bases each). Germline CDR1 LNHDA, CDR2 SQIVND (reference sequence). The CDR3 is 17 amino acids. V was pared by 1 base and J by 2 bases, with 15 bases between.

The chain has TRBV7-9 and TRBJ1-1; D might be TRBD1 (5 bases). The V gene's germline CDR1 is SEHNR and CDR2 FQNEAQ (reference sequence). The CDR3 extends over 12 amino acids. V was clipped by 9 bases and J by 7 bases, with 15 bases between them. CDR3 sequence (DNA): TGTGCCAGTAAAACAGGAACCAGTGAAGCTTTCTTT. It encodes CASKTGTSEAFF.

The CDR3 coding sequence is TGTGCCGGAACCAGACTAGCGGGGGACAATGAGCAGTTCTTC. Protein: CAGTRLAGDNEQFF. The gene calls are TRBV7-9 and TRBJ2-1, with 12 bases that match TRBD2. This CDR3 comprises 14 residues. Germline trimming cut 11 bases from V and 5 bases from J; bases unmatched to any gene: 7. Per the germline V gene, CDR1 is SEHNR and CDR2 is FQNEAQ (reference sequence).

V usage is TRBV6-1 and J usage is TRBJ2-7; TRBD2 agrees at 7 bases. Unmatched junction bases numbered 8, after V lost 6 bases and J lost 3 bases. The CDR3 extends over 14 amino acids. Germline V gene lookup returns CDR1 MNHNS and CDR2 SASEGT. In DNA form, the CDR3 reads TGTGCCAGCAGAGCGTTTAGCGGGTACTACGAGCAGTACTTC. Its translation: CASRAFSGYYEQYF.

The V call is TRBV13, the J call TRBJ2-3; 13 bases agree with TRBD2. CDR1 PRHDT and CDR2 FYEKMQ come from the germline V gene (reference sequence). J lost 4 bases, V lost 1 base, and 2 bases had no gene match. The CDR3 runs to 16 residues. The CDR3 DNA reads as TGTGCCAGCAGCTTAGTCGGACTAGCGGGAGCAGATACGCAGTATTTT. Its protein is CASSLVGLAGADTQYF.

This rearrangement joins TRBV27 to TRBJ1-4, with 12 bases matching TRBD1. Germline CDR1 and CDR2: MNHEY and SMNVEV (reference sequence). Trimming at V came to 1 base and at J to 6 bases, leaving 6 bases not matched to a gene. The length of the CDR3 is 17 residues. CDR3 loop: CASSLLGDRGRDEKLFF. CDR3 bases: TGTGCCAGCAGTTTATTGGGGGACAGGGGGCGTGATGAAAAACTGTTTTTT.

The V gene is TRBV5-5, the J gene TRBJ1-2; D is unclear. V lost 1 base and J lost 4, with 11 bases in between. This CDR3 is 14 amino acids long. Germline CDR1 is SGHKS and CDR2 is YYEKEE (reference sequence). The CDR3 loop reads CASSLMGSSYGYTF. In DNA, the CDR3 is TGTGCCAGCAGCTTGATGGGGTCGAGCTATGGCTACACCTTC.

The V gene is TRBV4-1, the J gene TRBJ2-7, with D possibly TRBD1 on 6 matching bases. In germline, CDR1 is MGHRA, CDR2 YSYEKL. Trimming removed 2 bases at V and 0 bases at J, with 11 bases between. The CDR3 spans 15 residues. CDR3 nucleotides: TGCGCCAGCAGCCAACTACAGGGTCCCTCCTACGAGCAGTACTTC. Protein sequence: CASSQLQGPSYEQYF.

This chain links TRBV4-2 with TRBJ1-3; 7 positions agree with TRBD1. Trimming removed 5 bases from V and 6 bases from J; junction bases left unmatched: 13. From germline, CDR1 is LGHNA and CDR2 YNFKEQ. The CDR3 contains 16 residues. CDR3 DNA: TGTGCCAGCAGCTTCCTCCCGCAGGGGGAAGAAAACACCATATATTTT. Its protein product is CASSFLPQGEENTIYF.

The CDR3 loop reads CASSSLGGRTDTQYF. The CDR3 DNA sequence: TGTGCCAGCAGCTCTTTAGGGGGGCGCACAGATACGCAGTATTTT. J is TRBJ2-3 and V is TRBV7-6; either TRBD1 or TRBD2 may fit D (6 bases each). Germline V lookup: CDR1 SGHVS, CDR2 FNYEAQ. This CDR3 has 15 amino acids. V lost 4 bases, J lost 1 base, and 12 bases lay in between.

The J gene is TRBJ2-7, the V gene TRBV5-6, with a weak D call TRBD1 (5 bases). The CDR3 consists of 13 residues. Trimming took 3 bases from V and 6 from J, leaving 13 bases between them. Germline assignment: CDR1 SGHDT and CDR2 YYEEEE. Here the CDR3 reads CASSSQLGAEQYF. For the CDR3, the DNA is TGTGCCAGCAGCTCCCAACTTGGGGCCGAGCAGTACTTC.

The J gene is TRBJ2-7, the V gene TRBV7-9, with 8 bases that match TRBD2. V was clipped by 2 bases and J by 4 bases; unmatched bases: 10. The CDR3 contains 16 residues. Germline V gene data show CDR1 as SEHNR and CDR2 as FQNEAQ (reference sequence). CDR3 region: CASSLPPGGAGYEQYF. CDR3 nucleotide sequence: TGTGCCAGCAGCTTACCCCCGGGAGGGGCCGGATACGAGCAGTACTTC.

This clone was detected once. The chain combines TRBV5-1 with TRBJ2-5; 12 nucleotides line up with TRBD2. The CDR3 contains 19 residues. CDR1 SGHRS and CDR2 YFSETQ come from the germline V gene. V trimming: 2 bases; J trimming: 6 bases; junction bases outside the gene matches: 17. DNA for the CDR3: TGCGCCAGCAGCTTAGGAGCACTAGCGGGAGGTGGAGGGATAAAGACCCAGTACTTC. Its protein product is CASSLGALAGGGGIKTQYF.

The J gene is TRBJ2-7, the V gene TRBV5-1; TRBD1 matches at 9 bases. The CDR3 is 16 residues long. Germline CDR1 reads SGHRS; CDR2 reads YFSETQ. Trimming cost V 0 bases and J 3 bases; bases outside gene matches: 7. The CDR3 sequence: CASSLGTGAPNYEQYF. The CDR3 DNA follows: TGCGCCAGCAGCTTGGGGACAGGGGCACCTAACTACGAGCAGTACTTC.

J is TRBJ2-1 and V is TRBV5-8; TRBD1 matches at 8 bases. The CDR3 has 14 amino acids. V shed 5 bases, J shed 7 bases, and the junction held 8 bases outside the gene matches. Germline assignment: CDR1 SGHTS and CDR2 YDEGEE. The CDR3 protein is CASRWTGWENEQFF. CDR3 DNA: TGTGCCAGCAGGTGGACAGGGTGGGAAAATGAGCAGTTCTTC.

V gene TRBV2 combines with J gene TRBJ2-3; TRBD2 matches 7 bases. Germline V CDR1 and CDR2: SNHLY, FYNNEI. V lost 5 bases, J lost 1 base, and 3 bases stayed unmatched. The CDR3 spans 14 residues. This chain's CDR3 is CASSFRGGTDTQYF. CDR3 in DNA: TGTGCCAGCAGTTTCCGGGGGGGCACAGATACGCAGTATTTT.

The rearrangement joins TRBV7-2 to TRBJ2-7; a weak D match, TRBD2 (5 bases). Trimming removed 7 bases from V and 2 bases from J, with 15 bases in between. Per the germline V gene, CDR1 is SGHTA and CDR2 is FQGNSA. The CDR3 spans 14 residues. This chain's CDR3 is CASTPLAGTYEQYF. The CDR3 nucleotides are TGTGCCAGCACCCCTCTCGCGGGCACCTACGAGCAGTACTTC.

In the case of this clone: At one end, the junction sequence differs from germline, possibly due to a read error. V gene TRBV4-1 combines with J gene TRBJ2-7, with D uncertain. The CDR3 sequence is 11 residues long. Germline assignment: CDR1 MGHRA and CDR2 YSYEKL. The CDR3 spells CASSHAGLFNF. The CDR3 DNA sequence: TGCGCCAGCAGCCACGCTGGCCTCTTTAACTTC.